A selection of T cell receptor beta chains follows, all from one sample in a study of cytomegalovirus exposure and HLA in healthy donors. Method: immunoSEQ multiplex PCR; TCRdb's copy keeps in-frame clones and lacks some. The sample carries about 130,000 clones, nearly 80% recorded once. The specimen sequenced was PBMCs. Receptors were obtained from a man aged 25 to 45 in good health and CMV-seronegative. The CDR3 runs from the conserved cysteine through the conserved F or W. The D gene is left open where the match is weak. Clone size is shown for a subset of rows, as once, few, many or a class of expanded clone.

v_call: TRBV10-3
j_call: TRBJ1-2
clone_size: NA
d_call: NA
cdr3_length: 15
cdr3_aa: CAISASPGGVHGYTF
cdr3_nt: TGTGCCATCAGTGCCAGCCCGGGGGGGGTCCATGGCTACACCTTC

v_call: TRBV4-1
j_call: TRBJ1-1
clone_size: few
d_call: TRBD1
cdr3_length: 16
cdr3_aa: CASSQLQGTANTEAFF
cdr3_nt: TGCGCCAGCAGCCAACTTCAGGGGACAGCGAACACTGAAGCTTTCTTT

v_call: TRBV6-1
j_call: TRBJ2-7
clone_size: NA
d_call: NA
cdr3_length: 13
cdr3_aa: CASSEWGPVEQYF
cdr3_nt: TGTGCCAGCAGTGAATGGGGGCCAGTCGAGCAGTACTTC

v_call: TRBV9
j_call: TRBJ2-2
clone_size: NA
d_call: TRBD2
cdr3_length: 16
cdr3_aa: CASGLAGGLSAGELFF
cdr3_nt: TGTGCCAGCGGATTAGCGGGAGGTCTCTCGGCCGGGGAGCTGTTTTTT

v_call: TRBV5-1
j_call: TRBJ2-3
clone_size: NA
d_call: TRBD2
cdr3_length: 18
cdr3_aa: CASSLDGLAGSGTDTQYF
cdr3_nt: TGCGCCAGCAGCTTGGATGGACTAGCGGGAAGTGGCACAGATACGCAGTATTTT

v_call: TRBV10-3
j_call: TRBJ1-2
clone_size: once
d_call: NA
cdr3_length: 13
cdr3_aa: CAITLDRTYGYTF
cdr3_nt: TGTGCCATCACCCTGGACAGAACGTATGGCTACACCTTC

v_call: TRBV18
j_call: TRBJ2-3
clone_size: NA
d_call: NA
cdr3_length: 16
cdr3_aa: CASSPPLGGSTDTQYF
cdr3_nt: TGTGCCAGCTCACCACCTCTCGGCGGGAGCACAGATACGCAGTATTTT

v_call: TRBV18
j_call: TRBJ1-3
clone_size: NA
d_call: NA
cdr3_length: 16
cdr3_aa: CASSDTGYMTRNTIYF
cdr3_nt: TGTGCCAGCTCCGATACAGGTTATATGACCCGAAACACCATATATTTT

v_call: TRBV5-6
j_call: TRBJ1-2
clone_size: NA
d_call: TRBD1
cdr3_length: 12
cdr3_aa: CASSAGTGGYTF
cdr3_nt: TGTGCCAGCAGCGCTGGGACAGGGGGCTACACCTTC

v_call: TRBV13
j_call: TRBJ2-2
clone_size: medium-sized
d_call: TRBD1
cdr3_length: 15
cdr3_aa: CASSSGQGISGELFF
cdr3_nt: TGTGCCAGCAGCTCGGGACAGGGCATTTCCGGGGAGCTGTTTTTT

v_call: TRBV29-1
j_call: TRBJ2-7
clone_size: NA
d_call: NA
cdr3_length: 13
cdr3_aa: CSGGGSGAGEQYF
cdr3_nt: TGCAGCGGGGGAGGTTCCGGGGCAGGGGAGCAGTACTTC

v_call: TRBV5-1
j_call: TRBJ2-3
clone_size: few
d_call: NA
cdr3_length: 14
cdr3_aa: CASSAGAITDTQYF
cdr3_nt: TGCGCCAGCAGCGCTGGAGCCATCACAGATACGCAGTATTTT

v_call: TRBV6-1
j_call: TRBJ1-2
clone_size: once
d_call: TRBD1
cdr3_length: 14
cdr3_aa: CASREGQGRYGYTF
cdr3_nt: TGTGCCAGCAGAGAAGGACAGGGCCGCTATGGCTACACCTTC

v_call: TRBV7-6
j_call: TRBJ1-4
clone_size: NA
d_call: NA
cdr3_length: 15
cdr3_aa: CASSPRPGTGEKLFF
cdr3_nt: TGTGCCAGCAGCCCCCGTCCCGGGACTGGGGAAAAACTGTTTTTT

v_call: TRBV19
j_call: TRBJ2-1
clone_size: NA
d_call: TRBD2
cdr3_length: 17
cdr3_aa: CASSPGLAGASYNEQFF
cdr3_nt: TGTGCCAGTAGTCCGGGACTAGCGGGGGCCTCCTACAATGAGCAGTTCTTC

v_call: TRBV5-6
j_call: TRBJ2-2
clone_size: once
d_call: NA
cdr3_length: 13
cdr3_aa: CASSRGSAGELFF
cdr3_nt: TGTGCCAGCAGCCGGGGTAGCGCCGGGGAGCTGTTTTTT

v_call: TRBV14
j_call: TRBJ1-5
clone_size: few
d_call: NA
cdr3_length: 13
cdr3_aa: CASSQGARQPQHF
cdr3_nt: TGTGCCAGCAGCCAGGGGGCCCGCCAGCCCCAGCATTTT

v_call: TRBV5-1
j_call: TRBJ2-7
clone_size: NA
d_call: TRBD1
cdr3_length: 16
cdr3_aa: CASSLATGTVSYEQYF
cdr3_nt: TGCGCCAGCAGCTTGGCCACCGGGACAGTCTCCTACGAGCAGTACTTC

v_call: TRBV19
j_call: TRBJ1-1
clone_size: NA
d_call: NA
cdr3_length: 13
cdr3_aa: CASSQGLNTEAFF
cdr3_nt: TGTGCCAGTAGCCAGGGGTTGAACACTGAAGCTTTCTTT

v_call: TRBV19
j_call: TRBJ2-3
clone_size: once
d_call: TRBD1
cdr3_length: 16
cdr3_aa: CASSTRQGAGTDTQYF
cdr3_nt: TGTGCCAGTAGTACCCGACAGGGGGCTGGGACAGATACGCAGTATTTT

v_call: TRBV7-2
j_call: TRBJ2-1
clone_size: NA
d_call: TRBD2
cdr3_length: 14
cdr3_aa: CASSLGTRRNEQFF
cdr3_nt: TGTGCCAGCAGCTTAGGGACTAGGAGGAATGAGCAGTTCTTC

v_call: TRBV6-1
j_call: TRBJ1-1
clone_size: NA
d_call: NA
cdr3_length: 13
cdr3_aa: CASSRLQNTEAFF
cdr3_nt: TGTGCCAGCAGCCGACTCCAGAACACTGAAGCTTTCTTT

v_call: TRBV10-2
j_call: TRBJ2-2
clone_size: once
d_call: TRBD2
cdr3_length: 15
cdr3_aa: CASRPTSGNTGELFF
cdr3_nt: TGCGCCAGCAGACCGACTAGCGGGAACACCGGGGAGCTGTTTTTT

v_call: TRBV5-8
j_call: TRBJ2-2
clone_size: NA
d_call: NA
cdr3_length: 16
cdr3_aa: CASSFQDRSNTGELFF
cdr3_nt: TGTGCCAGCAGCTTCCAGGACAGATCGAACACCGGGGAGCTGTTTTTT

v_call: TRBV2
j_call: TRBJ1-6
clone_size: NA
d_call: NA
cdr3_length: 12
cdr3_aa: CAGGDYNSPLHF
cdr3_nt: TGTGCAGGGGGGGACTATAATTCACCCCTCCACTTT

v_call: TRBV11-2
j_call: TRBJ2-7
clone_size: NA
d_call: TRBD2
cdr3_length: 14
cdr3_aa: CASSLEDWEGEQYF
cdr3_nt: TGTGCCAGCAGCTTAGAGGACTGGGAGGGAGAGCAGTACTTC

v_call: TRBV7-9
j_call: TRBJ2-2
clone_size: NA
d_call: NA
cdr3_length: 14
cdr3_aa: CASSLGEWAGELFF
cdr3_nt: TGTGCCAGCAGCTTAGGGGAGTGGGCCGGGGAGCTGTTTTTT

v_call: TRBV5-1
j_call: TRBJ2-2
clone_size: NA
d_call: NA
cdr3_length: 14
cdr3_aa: CASSLLDRSGELFF
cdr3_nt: TGCGCCAGCAGCTTGCTCGACAGATCCGGGGAGCTGTTTTTT